This TCR beta chain was recovered during a study of T cell responses to AZD1222 COVID-19 vaccine. Study in general: Pooling covered second doses at about 4 or about 12 weeks.

General study results and limits: Regions 160-218 and 743-854 dominated among vaccine-associated CD4 TCRs spanning spike.

Worth noting for this clone: What it binds is not known.

Some clones are missing from TCRdb's copy, which holds only in-frame ones; the method was immunoSEQ multiplex PCR. The sample consists of roughly 140,000 clones, about nine tenths of them appearing once. CDR3 length: 17 residues. After removal of 7 bases from V and 1 base from J, the junction contained 14 bases not matched to a gene. Germline CDR1 reads SGHTS; CDR2 reads YDEGEE. This chain uses TRBV5-8 with TRBJ1-5, with 7 bases identical to TRBD1. The input for sequencing was peripheral blood, taken on day 0 of AZD1222 vaccination. This TCR came from an adult in good health. CDR3: CASGYVKTGTSNQPQHF. CDR3 nucleotides: TGTGCCAGCGGATACGTTAAGACAGGGACAAGCAATCAGCCCCAGCATTTT. Full variable domain (remainder filled in from reference TRBV5-8 and TRBJ1-5): EAGVTQSPTHLIKTRGQQATLRCSPISGHTSVYWYQQALGLGLQFLLWYDEGEERNRGNFPPRFSGRQFPNYSSELNVNALELEDSALYLCASGYVKTGTSNQPQHFGDGTRLSIL.